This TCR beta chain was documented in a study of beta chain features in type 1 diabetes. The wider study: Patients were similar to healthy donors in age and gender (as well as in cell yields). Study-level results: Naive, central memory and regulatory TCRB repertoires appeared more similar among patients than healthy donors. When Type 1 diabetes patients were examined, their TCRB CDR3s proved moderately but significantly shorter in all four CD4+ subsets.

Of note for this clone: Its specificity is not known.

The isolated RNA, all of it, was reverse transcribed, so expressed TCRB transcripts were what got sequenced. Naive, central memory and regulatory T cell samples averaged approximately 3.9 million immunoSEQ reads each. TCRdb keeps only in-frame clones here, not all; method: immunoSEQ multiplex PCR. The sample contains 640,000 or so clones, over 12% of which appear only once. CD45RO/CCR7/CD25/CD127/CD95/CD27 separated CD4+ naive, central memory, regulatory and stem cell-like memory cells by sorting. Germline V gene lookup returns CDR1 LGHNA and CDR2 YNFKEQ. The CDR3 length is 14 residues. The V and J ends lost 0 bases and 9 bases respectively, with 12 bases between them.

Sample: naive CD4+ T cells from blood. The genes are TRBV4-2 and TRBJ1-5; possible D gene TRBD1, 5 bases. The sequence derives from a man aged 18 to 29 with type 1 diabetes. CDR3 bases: TGTGCCAGCAGCCAAGATCGCCAGGGCCGGCCCCAGCATTTT. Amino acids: CASSQDRQGRPQHF.